This paragraph covers one T cell receptor (beta chain) sequence. Its target is not known. Its ends do not fully match the called genes, so a read error is possible. This sample is drawn from a study of immune evolution from preneoplasia to lung adenocarcinoma. Histologic diagnosis was independently verified by two lung pathologists. Generated by immunoSEQ multiplex PCR, the TCRdb table keeps only in-frame clones and is missing some. The sample yields over 1,500 clones, around 85% seen once. Study conclusions and caveats: KRAS-mutant nodules had the highest T cell clonality. Top clone frequencies peaked in normal lung, apparently declining through invasive adenocarcinoma.

This CDR3 comprises 11 residues. Germline-derived CDR1 and CDR2 are MRHNA and SNTAGT. The chain links TRBV6-4 to TRBJ2-7, with 9 bases matching TRBD2. This TCR derives from a donor at least 70 years old with lung adenocarcinoma. Sequencing was performed on FFPE tissue from an adenomatous hyperplasia lung lesion. The sample's subset: atypical adenomatous hyperplasia (AAH), lung preneoplasia. CDR3 sequence: CASSDRREGNF. The CDR3 DNA sequence: TGTGCCAGCAGTGACCGGCGGGAGGGAAACTTC.